This T cell receptor beta chain is from a study of blood T cell repertoires in COVID-19. Assay: immunoSEQ multiplex PCR; the TCRdb copy retains only in-frame clones and omits some. The sample includes approximately 150,000 clones, approximately 80% of them seen just once. Living in about two dozen US areas, the participants were between about 18 and 100 years of age. CDR1 is LGHDT and CDR2 is YNNKEL in the germline V gene (reference sequence). Trimming left V 2 bases short and J 5 bases short, with 15 bases between. The CDR3 sequence is 15 residues long. The source is a man over 45 who had recovered from COVID-19. The J gene is TRBJ1-2, the V gene TRBV3-1 (or the pseudogene TRBV3-2), with D possibly being TRBD1 (5 bases). Input material: PBMCs or T cells enriched from blood (not recorded which). CDR3 sequence: CASSQTPGLKYGYTF. The CDR3 DNA is TGTGCCAGCAGCCAAACCCCGGGACTGAAGTATGGCTACACCTTC.